A selection of T cell receptor beta chains follows, all from one sample in a study of shared clonotypes between healthy human individuals. Some clones are missing from TCRdb's copy, which holds only in-frame ones; the method was immunoSEQ multiplex PCR. This sample carries around 700,000 clones, roughly 72% of them seen once, and the ten largest clones take roughly 2%. The material sequenced was memory CD4+ T cells sorted from blood. These receptors came from a woman aged 30 to 39 in good health. The CDR3 runs from the conserved cysteine through the conserved F or W. A D gene is named only where the DNA matches it firmly. A row's size may be missing; if present it is once, few, many or a size class.

size	V	J	D	CDR3	DNA
-	TRBV7-8	TRBJ2-7	TRBD2	CASSHFTSGGSYEQYF	TGTGCCAGCAGCCACTTCACTAGCGGGGGGTCCTACGAGCAGTACTTC
-	TRBV7-8	TRBJ1-2	-	CASSEEPVGGGYTF	TGTGCCAGCAGCGAAGAACCAGTGGGGGGCGGCTACACCTTC
-	TRBV5-1	TRBJ2-6	-	CASSPVGGTGANVLTF	TGCGCCAGCAGCCCGGTGGGGGGAACTGGGGCCAACGTCCTGACTTTC
few	TRBV9	TRBJ2-1	-	CASSVTGMDEQFF	TGTGCCAGCAGCGTAACAGGGATGGATGAGCAGTTCTTC
-	TRBV11-2	TRBJ2-1	TRBD1	CASSLIYRGSYNEQFF	TGTGCCAGCAGCTTAATTTACAGGGGCTCCTACAATGAGCAGTTCTTC
-	TRBV7-2	TRBJ1-2	-	CASIGWGRDYGYTF	TGTGCCAGCATAGGGTGGGGCAGGGACTATGGCTACACCTTC
-	TRBV19	TRBJ1-4	TRBD1	CATREEGAKPGSEKLFF	TGTGCCACCCGGGAGGAGGGGGCTAAACCCGGCAGTGAAAAACTGTTTTTT
few	TRBV15	TRBJ2-7	TRBD2	CATSRDPSGNYEQYF	TGTGCCACCAGCAGAGACCCCAGCGGGAACTACGAGCAGTACTTC
-	TRBV27	TRBJ1-3	-	CASSPGSSGNTIYF	TGTGCCAGCAGCCCAGGGAGCTCTGGAAACACCATATATTTT
-	TRBV28	TRBJ1-5	-	CASSLRTVSNQPQHF	TGTGCCAGCAGTTTGAGAACAGTTAGCAATCAGCCCCAGCATTTT
-	TRBV7-8	TRBJ2-1	-	CASSLSTISYNEQFF	TGTGCCAGCAGCTTAAGTACCATCTCCTACAATGAGCAGTTCTTC
-	TRBV19	TRBJ2-1	TRBD1	CASSPGTAGSDEQFF	TGTGCCAGTAGTCCCGGGACAGCCGGCTCGGATGAGCAGTTCTTC
-	TRBV28	TRBJ2-5	-	CASSLIAATQYF	TGTGCCAGCAGTTTAATCGCGGCGACCCAGTACTTC
-	TRBV5-1	TRBJ2-7	TRBD2	CASSSRGYSYEQYF	TGCGCCAGCAGTTCGCGGGGGTACTCCTACGAGCAGTACTTC
-	TRBV20-1	TRBJ1-2	-	CSALGRGYTF	TGCAGTGCTCTAGGGAGAGGCTACACCTTC
-	TRBV9	TRBJ2-2	-	CASSGRGTPGELFF	TGTGCCAGCAGCGGGAGGGGGACCCCCGGGGAGCTGTTTTTT
-	TRBV19	TRBJ2-6	-	CASSMSYDSGANVLTF	TGTGCCAGTAGTATGAGTTACGACTCTGGGGCCAACGTCCTGACTTTC
-	TRBV6-6	TRBJ1-1	-	CASWGYHGEAFF	TGTGCCAGCTGGGGATATCACGGTGAAGCTTTCTTT
once	TRBV12-5	TRBJ1-2	-	CASGLVVGQKNYGYTF	TGTGCTAGTGGTTTGGTAGTTGGACAAAAAAACTATGGCTACACCTTC
-	TRBV19	TRBJ2-2	-	CASSLRWAGSNTGELFF	TGTGCCAGTAGCCTTCGGTGGGCGGGATCGAACACCGGGGAGCTGTTTTTT
-	TRBV2	TRBJ2-1	TRBD1	CASSGTGNEQFF	TGTGCCAGCAGTGGGACAGGGAATGAGCAGTTCTTC
-	TRBV6-6	TRBJ2-7	TRBD1	CASSYGTGAYEQYF	TGTGCCAGCAGTTACGGGACAGGGGCCTACGAGCAGTACTTC
-	TRBV7-6	TRBJ2-3	TRBD2	CASRGAGRDTQYF	TGTGCCAGCCGCGGAGCGGGAAGAGATACGCAGTATTTT